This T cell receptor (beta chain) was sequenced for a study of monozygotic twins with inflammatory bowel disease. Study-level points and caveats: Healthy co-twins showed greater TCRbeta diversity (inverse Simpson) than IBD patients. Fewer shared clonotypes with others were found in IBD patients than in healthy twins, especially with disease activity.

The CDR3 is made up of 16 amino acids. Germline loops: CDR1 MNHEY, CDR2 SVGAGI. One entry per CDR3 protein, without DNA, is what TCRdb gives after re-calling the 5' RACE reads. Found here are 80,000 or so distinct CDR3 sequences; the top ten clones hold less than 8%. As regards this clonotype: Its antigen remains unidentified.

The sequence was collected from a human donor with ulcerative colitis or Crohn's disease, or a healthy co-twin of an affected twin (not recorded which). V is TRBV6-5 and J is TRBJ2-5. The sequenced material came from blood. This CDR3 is CASSYSTSGLGETQYF.